This T cell receptor beta chain was recovered during a study of blood T cells in healthy people across ages. Study results and limitations: Underestimates were what the diversity estimates from one million T cells were considered to be. Naive and antigen-experienced cells could not be conclusively compared, given unsorted PBMCs.

Primers used in a second PCR of about 6 to 12 cycles were a sample-barcoded 5' primer and a J-beta primer mix. The template-switch adaptor, which had 12 random nucleotides, put a tag on each cDNA molecule. Via MiXCR, TCRdb re-called the 5' RACE reads, giving one row per CDR3 protein. The sample consists of 1,800,000 or so distinct CDR3 sequences, around 42% of them appearing once. This clonotype was detected a few times. The antigen remains undetermined. Losses at the gene ends were 7 bases for V and 9 bases for J; bases not matched to a gene: 13. CDR1 is SQVTM and CDR2 is ANQGSEA in the germline V gene. The CDR3 has 14 amino acids.

This rearrangement joins TRBV29-1 to TRBJ2-1; 9 positions agree with TRBD2. The sequence was obtained from a human donor in good health. Specimen: blood. The CDR3 is CSASQAGGPGEQFF. Written as DNA, the CDR3 is TGCAGCGCCTCCCAGGCGGGGGGGCCGGGTGAGCAGTTCTTC.